This TCR beta chain was captured in a study of T cell repertoires in cytomegalovirus infection. Study in general: Well-studied HLA-B-restricted epitopes and recently identified HLA-C-restricted epitopes of CMV were both used in the study. From public TCR beta signatures came an indication of both CMV infection and matching HLA type. Broader study findings: The cumulative frequency of public TCR beta families distinguished individuals who carried CMV together with the relevant HLA. CMV-specific TCR beta clonotypes restricted by HLA-C dominated the ex vivo response.

This clonotype was counted between two and nine times. Its antigen is not known. Germline trimming cut 5 bases from V and 3 bases from J; bases unmatched to any gene: 3. The CDR3 spans 14 residues. In germline, CDR1 is SGHAT, CDR2 FQNNGV. TCRdb ran MiXCR on the reads and lists one entry per CDR3 protein. The table has over 100,000 distinct CDR3 sequences, 29% seen once. The sequenced sample was CD8+ T cells from cultured PBMCs, obtained from culture after CMV antigen stimulation. The receptor was isolated from a human donor in good health (CMV status not recorded). Some clones in this sample may be carry-over from other donors' samples. The rearrangement joins TRBV11-2 to TRBJ2-5; the match to TRBD2 covers 10 bases. CDR3 bases: TGTGCCAGCAGCCCTGGACTAGCGGAAGAGACCCAGTACTTC. Amino acids: CASSPGLAEETQYF.